The rows below give T cell receptor beta chains drawn from one sample of a study of T cell repertoires in breast cancer. Via MiXCR, TCRdb re-called the emulsion pairing reads, giving one row per CDR3 protein. The sample includes about 40,000 distinct CDR3 sequences, about 41% of them seen just once. The sequenced sample consisted of CD8+ T cells. Receptors were obtained from a pool of human donors with breast cancer or a healthy control (not recorded which). The CDR3 runs from the conserved cysteine through the conserved F or W. A D gene is named only where the DNA matches it firmly. Size values are once, few and many counts, or a class for expanded clones, and some rows have none.

V	D	J	size	CDR3
TRBV5-4	.	TRBJ2-5	.	CATGTVGQETQYF
TRBV5-4	.	TRBJ2-5	.	CASSSSALGETQYF
TRBV28	TRBD1	TRBJ2-7	.	CASSSGQSSSYGQYF
TRBV6-2/TRBV6-3	.	TRBJ1-4	many	CASSREATNEKLFF
TRBV19	.	TRBJ1-3	.	CASGQPQTTLGNTIYF
TRBV6-4	TRBD2	TRBJ2-2	.	CASSDGGAGELFF
TRBV7-9	.	TRBJ2-7	.	CASSSDYFSYEQYF
TRBV6-1	.	TRBJ1-1	.	CASSAHTIGVMNTEAFF
TRBV5-1	TRBD2	TRBJ2-3	.	CASSLEASGSITDTQYF
TRBV12-3/TRBV12-4	.	TRBJ2-3	few	CASSSRRSSTDTQYF
TRBV20-1	.	TRBJ2-7	few	CSARDGPALGEQYF
TRBV19	.	TRBJ1-1	.	CASSIRAEAFF
TRBV7-6	.	TRBJ1-1	once	CASSLARRDMNTKAFF
TRBV20-1	.	TRBJ1-6	once	CSASGISGGDSPLHF
TRBV2	.	TRBJ2-1	few	CASTRDHYNEQFF
TRBV7-3	.	TRBJ2-5	.	CGSSLGGRETQYF
TRBV6-2/TRBV6-3	.	TRBJ2-5	.	CASSYTSTGQETQYF
TRBV7-2	TRBD1	TRBJ2-7	few	CASSLLRTGGIDEQYF
TRBV6-1	.	TRBJ2-1	.	CVVGPSSYNEQFF
TRBV6-1	.	TRBJ2-5	.	CASRKTRQETQYF
TRBV3-1	.	TRBJ2-1	few	CASSQDRRGYNEQFF